This T cell receptor (beta chain) was recorded in a study of cytomegalovirus exposure and HLA in healthy donors. The wider study: HLA-typed donors were the source of roughly 80 million unique TCRs held in an early data release.

Findings and limits, study-wide: Most TCR sequences were rare, but some public TCRs occurred in many donors.

Those who donated were healthy bone marrow donors. PCR involved 60 Vbeta and 13 Jbeta primers. This table comes from immunoSEQ multiplex PCR, and its TCRdb copy is limited to in-frame clones, with some not included. The sample holds approximately 95,000 clones, approximately 72% seen once. Germline V gives CDR1 ENHRY, CDR2 SYGVKD. J lost 3 bases, V lost 11 bases, and 12 bases had no gene match. The CDR3 is 14 residues long. To note about this clone: Its antigen is not identified.

The specimen sequenced was PBMCs. This TCR was recovered from a woman aged 40 to 50 in good health and CMV-seropositive. This sequence joins TRBV10-3 and TRBJ1-1, with TRBD1 matching 7 bases. CDR3 in amino acids: CASSTGAGDTEAFF. Here the CDR3 DNA reads TGTGCCTCCTCAACAGGGGCGGGCGACACTGAAGCTTTCTTT.